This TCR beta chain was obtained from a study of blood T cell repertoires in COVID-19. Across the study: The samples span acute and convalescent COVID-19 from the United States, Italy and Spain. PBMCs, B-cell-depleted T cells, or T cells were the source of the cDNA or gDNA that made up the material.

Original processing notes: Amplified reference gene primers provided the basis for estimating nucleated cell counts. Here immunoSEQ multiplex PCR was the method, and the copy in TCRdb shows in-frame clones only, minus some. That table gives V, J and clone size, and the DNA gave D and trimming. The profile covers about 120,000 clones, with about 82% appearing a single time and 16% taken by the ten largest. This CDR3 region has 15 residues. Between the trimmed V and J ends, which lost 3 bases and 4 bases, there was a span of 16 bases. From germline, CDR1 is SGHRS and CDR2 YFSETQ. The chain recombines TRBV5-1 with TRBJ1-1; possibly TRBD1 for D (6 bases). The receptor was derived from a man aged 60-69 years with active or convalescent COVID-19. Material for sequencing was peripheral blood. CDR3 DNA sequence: TGCGCCAGCAGCTCCTCGGGACAAAGCCTCACTGAAGCTTTCTTT. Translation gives CASSSSGQSLTEAFF.